These 29 T cell receptor beta chains were all obtained from the same sample, sequenced in a study of fetal regulatory T cell absence and autoimmunity. The method was immunoSEQ multiplex PCR; TCRdb's version includes in-frame clones alone and lacks a portion of them. Of more than 85,000 clones listed, approximately 79% were seen once; the top ten hold roughly 2%. Sequenced material: pancreas tissue. These receptors were taken from a male donor with IPEX syndrome.

This clone was seen only a few times. The V and J genes are TRBV5-1 and TRBJ2-4, with TRBD1 identical over 7 bases. V dropped 4 bases and J dropped 3; count of bases not matched to a gene: 4. Looked up from germline, CDR1 is SGHRS and CDR2 is YFSETQ. The CDR3 covers 14 residues. The CDR3 nucleotides read TGCGCCAGCAGCGCGAGGGACAGCAAAAACATTCAGTACTTC. Amino acids: CASSARDSKNIQYF.

This clone has more than one count but fewer than ten. This chain joins TRBV6-6 and TRBJ2-7; the D call may be TRBD1 or TRBD2 (5 bases each). From germline, CDR1 is MNHNY and CDR2 SVGAGI (reference sequence). The CDR3 loop spans 10 amino acids. Trimming pared 9 bases from V and 6 bases from J, leaving 9 bases between. For the CDR3, the DNA is TGTGCCAGTGGGACCGGCGAGCAGTACTTC. This translates into CASGTGEQYF.

The V call is TRBV27, the J call TRBJ2-3; D not certain. The CDR3 has 14 amino acids. CDR1 MNHEY and CDR2 SMNVEV come from the germline V gene (reference sequence). The germline V and J ends were trimmed by 6 bases and 1 base, with 11 bases remaining between them. Here the CDR3 DNA reads TGTGCCAGCAGACCCAGAACCCGCACAGATACGCAGTATTTT. Amino acids: CASRPRTRTDTQYF.

This clone was observed a few times. The V call is TRBV25-1, the J call TRBJ1-6, with unresolved D. Germline CDR1 and CDR2: MGHDK and SYGVNS. V lost 3 bases and J lost 7, with 7 bases in between. The CDR3 consists of 13 residues. CDR3 residues: CASSEGRNSPLHF. The CDR3 nucleotides are TGTGCCAGCAGTGAGGGCCGAAATTCACCCCTCCACTTT.

The chain employs TRBV2 and TRBJ2-1; D unclear. The germline V gene encodes CDR1 SNHLY and CDR2 FYNNEI. This CDR3 is built from 15 residues. V was shortened by 6 bases and J by 0 bases, with 12 bases between the two germline ends. The CDR3 protein is CASSKEYLSYNEQFF. The CDR3 DNA reads TGTGCCAGCAGCAAGGAATACCTCTCCTACAATGAGCAGTTCTTC.

V gene TRBV12-5 combines with J gene TRBJ2-7, with 7 bases aligning to TRBD1. Germline CDR1 LGHNT, CDR2 FRNRAP. V gave up 6 bases and J gave up 6 bases; unmatched junction bases: 11. There are 14 residues in the CDR3. The CDR3 region is CASGHGQVWGEQYF. CDR3 in DNA: TGTGCTAGTGGCCACGGACAGGTTTGGGGCGAGCAGTACTTC.

This clone was picked up a small number of times. The gene calls are TRBV6-5 and TRBJ2-1; 8 nucleotides align to TRBD2. Germline loops: CDR1 MNHEY, CDR2 SVGAGI. This CDR3 spans 15 amino acids. The ends lost 7 bases at V and 0 bases at J; junction bases unmatched: 5. Here the CDR3 reads CASTSSGSSYNEQFF. The CDR3 nucleotides are TGTGCCAGCACCTCGAGCGGGAGCTCCTACAATGAGCAGTTCTTC.

The chain couples TRBV13 to TRBJ2-3; 8 positions match TRBD2. The CDR3 covers 14 residues. The J segment lost 5 bases and the V segment lost 8 bases, leaving 9 bases of the junction unmatched. Germline values: CDR1 PRHDT, CDR2 FYEKMQ (reference sequence). The CDR3 coding sequence is TGTGCCAGCGGTCGGGAGGGGTTGGGAGATACGCAGTATTTT. It encodes CASGREGLGDTQYF.

This clone came up a few times. The chain links TRBV27 to TRBJ2-6; no clear D. There are 13 residues in the CDR3. CDR1 and CDR2 from the germline V gene are MNHEY and SMNVEV (reference sequence). V shed 7 bases and J shed 0 bases, with 4 bases lying between them. This chain's CDR3 is CASTTSGANVLTF. The CDR3 DNA reads TGTGCCAGCACCACCTCTGGGGCCAACGTCCTGACTTTC.

This clone has just a few counts. The chain couples TRBV5-1 to TRBJ1-5; D is possibly TRBD1 (5 bases). The V gene's germline CDR1 is SGHRS and CDR2 YFSETQ. CDR3 size: 14 residues. The V and J ends lost 4 bases and 0 bases respectively, with 8 bases between them. The chain's CDR3 is CASSPGTSNQPQHF. In DNA, the CDR3 is TGCGCCAGCAGCCCCGGGACTAGCAATCAGCCCCAGCATTTT.

This clone was seen once. Compared with germline, one end of the junction differs, possibly owing to a read error. This chain links TRBV5-1 with TRBJ2-7; tentatively, D is TRBD2 (7 bases). The V gene's germline CDR1 is SGHRS and CDR2 YFSETQ. The CDR3 is 14 residues long. Written as DNA, the CDR3 is TGTGCCAGCAGCTTGGGGGCGGGAGCCCTCGAGCAGTACTTC. This sequence encodes CASSLGAGALEQYF.

The CDR3 bases are TGTGCCAGTAAGACAGCAACTAATGAAAAACTGTTTTTT. Residues: CASKTATNEKLFF. The chain uses TRBV19 and TRBJ1-4; D may be TRBD1 (5 bases). Deletions cut 7 bases from V and 0 bases from J, with 6 bases between. Germline V CDR1 and CDR2: LNHDA, SQIVND (reference sequence). The CDR3 is 13 amino acids.

The genes are TRBV5-1 and TRBJ2-2, with D perhaps TRBD1 (6 bases). The V gene's germline CDR1 is SGHRS and CDR2 YFSETQ. V lost 2 bases and J lost 1, with 12 bases in between. This CDR3 has 16 residues. The CDR3: CASSLNRVENTGELFF. CDR3 sequence (DNA): TGCGCCAGCAGCTTAAACAGGGTGGAGAACACCGGGGAGCTGTTTTTT.

This clone has a handful of counts. In DNA form, the CDR3 reads TGTGCCAGCAGCTCCGGGACAGGTGACTATGGCTACACCTTC. This gives the protein CASSSGTGDYGYTF. The rearrangement links TRBV7-9 to TRBJ1-2; 8 bases agree with TRBD1. This CDR3 has 14 amino acids. CDR1 and CDR2 from the germline V gene are SEHNR and FQNEAQ (reference sequence). J was trimmed by 3 bases and V by 4 bases; bases with no gene match: 4. Variable domain in full (rest from reference TRBV7-9 and TRBJ1-2): DTGVSQNPRHKITKRGQNVTFRCDPISEHNRLYWYRQTLGQGPEFLTYFQNEAQLEKSRLLSDRFSAERPKGSFSTLEIQRTEQGDSAMYLCASSSGTGDYGYTFGSGTRLTVV.

The rearrangement uses TRBV4-2 and TRBJ2-4, with D possibly matching TRBD1 (5 bases). Looked up from germline, CDR1 is LGHNA and CDR2 is YNFKEQ. The CDR3 length is 17 residues. V was clipped by 2 bases and J by 0 bases, with 14 bases between them. Here the CDR3 DNA reads TGTGCCAGCAGCCAAAAGGGGATAGAACTAGCCAAAAACATTCAGTACTTC. Amino acids: CASSQKGIELAKNIQYF.

CDR3 sequence reads: CASSPGLAGGLPTHTDTQYF. For the CDR3, the DNA is TGTGCCAGCAGCCCGGGACTAGCGGGAGGACTGCCCACACACACAGATACGCAGTATTTT. The genes are TRBV13 and TRBJ2-3; 15 positions match TRBD2. The germline gives CDR1 PRHDT, CDR2 FYEKMQ (reference sequence). Trimming cost V 5 bases and J 2 bases; bases outside gene matches: 14. The CDR3 length is 20 residues. Combining the CDR3 with reference TRBV13 and TRBJ2-3 gives the whole variable domain AAGVIQSPRHLIKEKRETATLKCYPIPRHDTVYWYQQGPGQDPQFLISFYEKMQSDKGSIPDRFSAQQFSDYHSELNMSSLELGDSALYFCASSPGLAGGLPTHTDTQYFGPGTRLTVL.

The sample holds one count of this clone. J is TRBJ1-1 and V is TRBV7-9; no definite D call. This CDR3 has 14 residues. Trimming removed 2 bases at V and 3 bases at J, with 10 bases between. Germline V CDR1 and CDR2: SEHNR, FQNEAQ (reference sequence). The CDR3 DNA sequence: TGTGCCAGCAGCTTATCCCAAGCGTACACTGAAGCTTTCTTT. This encodes CASSLSQAYTEAFF.

The chain carries TRBV11-2 and TRBJ2-1; D may be TRBD2 (5 bases). Germline lookup yields CDR1 SGHAT and CDR2 FQNNGV. Trimming cost V 3 bases and J 8 bases, with 14 bases left between them. The CDR3 runs to 14 residues. Written as DNA, the CDR3 is TGTGCCAGCAGCTTGGAGGCTCTTAGGGATGAGCAGTTCTTC. It translates to CASSLEALRDEQFF.

V usage is TRBV30 and J usage is TRBJ2-3; possible D gene TRBD2, 5 bases. CDR3 length equals 14 residues. Germline V lookup: CDR1 GTSNPN, CDR2 SVGIG (reference sequence). Trimming stripped 4 bases from V and 2 bases from J, with 13 bases between. The CDR3 protein is CAWNRERDTDTQYF. CDR3 DNA sequence: TGTGCCTGGAACCGAGAGAGGGACACAGATACGCAGTATTTT.

This sequence joins TRBV7-9 and TRBJ2-2, with TRBD2 matching over 12 bases. Germline lookup yields CDR1 SEHNR and CDR2 FQNEAQ (reference sequence). The CDR3 has 15 residues. Losses at the gene ends were 4 bases for V and 6 bases for J; bases not matched to a gene: 3. The CDR3: CASSSGLAGPGELFF. For the CDR3, the DNA is TGTGCCAGCAGCTCGGGACTAGCGGGTCCCGGGGAGCTGTTTTTT.

V usage is TRBV4-1 and J usage is TRBJ2-6; D could derive from TRBD1 or TRBD2 (5 bases each). V dropped 1 base and J dropped 2 bases, with 6 bases sitting between them. The CDR3 consists of 15 residues. CDR1 MGHRA and CDR2 YSYEKL come from the germline V gene. The CDR3 coding sequence is TGCGCCAGCAGCCAAGTGGGGGCTGGGGCCAACGTCCTGACTTTC. It specifies CASSQVGAGANVLTF.

V is TRBV27 and J is TRBJ2-3; D is perhaps TRBD2 (7 bases). The CDR3 length is 14 residues. The V end was cut by 6 bases, the J end by 3 bases, with 13 bases between. Germline V gives CDR1 MNHEY, CDR2 SMNVEV (reference sequence). The CDR3 reads CASRWTRGTDTQYF. DNA for the CDR3: TGTGCCAGCAGGTGGACTAGGGGGACAGATACGCAGTATTTT.

This clone was observed a few times. The chain employs TRBV10-3 and TRBJ2-7, with a tentative D call TRBD1 (5 bases). Trimming left V 8 bases short and J 1 base short, with 12 bases between. This CDR3 spans 13 amino acids. The V gene's germline CDR1 is ENHRY and CDR2 SYGVKD. The CDR3 loop reads CAICQGRSYEQYF. The CDR3, as DNA: TGTGCCATCTGTCAGGGTCGGTCCTACGAGCAGTACTTC.

About this clone: Other DNA variants within this sample encode the same CDR3. The chain has TRBV7-2 and TRBJ2-3; TRBD2 might be the D (5 bases). Trimming removed 1 base from V and 1 base from J, with 6 bases in between. Looked up from germline, CDR1 is SGHTA and CDR2 is FQGNSA. The CDR3 spans 14 residues. The CDR3 here is CASSLVRGTDTQYF. CDR3 DNA: TGTGCCAGCAGCTTAGTGCGGGGCACAGATACGCAGTATTTT.

The chain combines TRBV5-4 with TRBJ2-7, with 8 bases lining up with TRBD2. Per the germline V gene, CDR1 is SGHNT and CDR2 is YYREEE (reference sequence). The junction had 4 bases not matched to a gene; V was cut back by 4 bases and J by 1 base. This CDR3 is 14 amino acids long. The CDR3: CASSTGTRSYEQYF. CDR3 sequence (DNA): TGTGCCAGCAGCACCGGGACTAGGTCCTACGAGCAGTACTTC.

This chain uses TRBV5-1 with TRBJ2-2; a possible D gene is TRBD2 (6 bases). Germline lookup yields CDR1 SGHRS and CDR2 YFSETQ. The V end lost 3 bases, the J end lost 3 bases, and 15 bases lay between the germline ends. The CDR3 length is 16 residues. DNA for the CDR3: TGCGCCAGCAGCTACCGTGGCGGGGTAGACACCGGGGAGCTGTTTTTT. This translates into CASSYRGGVDTGELFF.

On this clone itself: The same CDR3 also results from other DNA sequences found in this sample. The genes are TRBV9 and TRBJ2-7, with a possible D match to TRBD1 (5 bases). The CDR3 extends over 13 amino acids. Germline assignment: CDR1 SGDLS and CDR2 YYNGEE. V gave up 0 bases and J gave up 1 base, with 5 bases separating them. Written as DNA, the CDR3 is TGTGCCAGCAGCGTAGGACAGTCCTACGAGCAGTACTTC. Protein: CASSVGQSYEQYF.

V usage is TRBV5-1 and J usage is TRBJ2-1; 9 positions agree with TRBD2. Germline lookup yields CDR1 SGHRS and CDR2 YFSETQ. J lost 7 bases, V lost 4 bases, and 12 bases had no gene match. The CDR3 extends over 16 amino acids. The CDR3 DNA sequence: TGCGCCAGCAGCGGGGGAAGCGGGGGGCCTTTAAATGAGCAGTTCTTC. This encodes CASSGGSGGPLNEQFF.

This chain connects TRBV11-2 to TRBJ1-4; a weak D match, TRBD1 (5 bases). The CDR3 covers 16 residues. The V end was cut by 0 bases, the J end by 7 bases, with 15 bases between. Germline V CDR1 and CDR2: SGHAT, FQNNGV. As DNA, the CDR3 is TGTGCCAGCAGCTTAGATTGGGCAGGGTCGCGTGAAAAACTGTTTTTT. Its protein is CASSLDWAGSREKLFF.